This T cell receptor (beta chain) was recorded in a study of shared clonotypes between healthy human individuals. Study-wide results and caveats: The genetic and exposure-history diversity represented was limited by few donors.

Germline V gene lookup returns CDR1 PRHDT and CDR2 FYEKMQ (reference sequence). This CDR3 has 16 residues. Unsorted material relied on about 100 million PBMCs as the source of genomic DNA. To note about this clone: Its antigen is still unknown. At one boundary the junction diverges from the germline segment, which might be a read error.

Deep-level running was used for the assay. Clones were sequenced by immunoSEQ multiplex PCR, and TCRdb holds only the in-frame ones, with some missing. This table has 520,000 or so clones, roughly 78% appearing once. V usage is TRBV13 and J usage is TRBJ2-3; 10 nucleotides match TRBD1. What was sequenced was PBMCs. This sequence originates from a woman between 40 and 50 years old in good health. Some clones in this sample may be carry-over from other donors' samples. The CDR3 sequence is CASNLRTGGMADTQYF. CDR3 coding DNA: TGTGCCAGCAACTTACGGACAGGGGGGATGGCAGATACGCAGTATTTT.